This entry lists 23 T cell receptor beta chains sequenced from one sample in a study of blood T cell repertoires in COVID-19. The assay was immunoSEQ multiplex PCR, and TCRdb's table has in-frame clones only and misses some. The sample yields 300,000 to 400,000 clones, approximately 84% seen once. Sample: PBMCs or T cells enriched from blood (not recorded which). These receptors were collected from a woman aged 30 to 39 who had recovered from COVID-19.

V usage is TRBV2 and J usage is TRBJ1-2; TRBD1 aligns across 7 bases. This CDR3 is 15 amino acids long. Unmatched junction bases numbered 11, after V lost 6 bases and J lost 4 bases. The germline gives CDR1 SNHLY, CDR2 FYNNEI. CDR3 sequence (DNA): TGTGCCAGCAGCGACAGTCCAGGGGGGTTCTATGGCTACACCTTC. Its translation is CASSDSPGGFYGYTF. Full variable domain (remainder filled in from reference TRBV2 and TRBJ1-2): EPEVTQTPSHQVTQMGQEVILRCVPISNHLYFYWYRQILGQKVEFLVSFYNNEISEKSEIFDDQFSVERPDGSNFTLKIRSTKLEDSAMYFCASSDSPGGFYGYTFGSGTRLTVV.

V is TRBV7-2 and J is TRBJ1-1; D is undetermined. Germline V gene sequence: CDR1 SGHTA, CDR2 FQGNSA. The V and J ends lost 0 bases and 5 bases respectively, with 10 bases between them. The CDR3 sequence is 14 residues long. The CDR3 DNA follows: TGTGCCAGCAGCTTAGCTTCGGGAGAGACTGAAGCTTTCTTT. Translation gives CASSLASGETEAFF.

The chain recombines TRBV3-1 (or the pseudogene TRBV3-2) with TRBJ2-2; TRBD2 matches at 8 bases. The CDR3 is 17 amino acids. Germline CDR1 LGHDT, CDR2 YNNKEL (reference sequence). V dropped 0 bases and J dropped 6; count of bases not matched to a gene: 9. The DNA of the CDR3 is TGTGCCAGCAGCCAAGACCCCGGACTAGCCTGGGCCGGGGAGCTGTTTTTT. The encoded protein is CASSQDPGLAWAGELFF.

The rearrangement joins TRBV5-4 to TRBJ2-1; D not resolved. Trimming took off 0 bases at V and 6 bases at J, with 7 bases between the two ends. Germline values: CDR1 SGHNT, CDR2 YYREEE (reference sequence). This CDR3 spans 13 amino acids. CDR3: CASSLGRPNEQFF. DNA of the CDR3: TGTGCCAGCAGCTTGGGCAGGCCCAATGAGCAGTTCTTC.

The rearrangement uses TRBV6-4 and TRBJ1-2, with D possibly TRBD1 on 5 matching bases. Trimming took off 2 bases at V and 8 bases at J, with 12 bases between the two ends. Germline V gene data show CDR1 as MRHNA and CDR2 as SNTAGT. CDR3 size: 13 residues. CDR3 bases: TGTGCCAGCAGTGACGGGGCAGGGCGAGGCTACACCTTC. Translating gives CASSDGAGRGYTF.

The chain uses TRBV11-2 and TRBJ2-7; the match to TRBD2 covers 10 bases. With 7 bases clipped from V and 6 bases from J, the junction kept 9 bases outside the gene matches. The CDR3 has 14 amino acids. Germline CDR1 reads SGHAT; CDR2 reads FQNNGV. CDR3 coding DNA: TGTGCCAGCAAAAATAGCGGGGGGCTCTCCGAGCAGTACTTC. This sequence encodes CASKNSGGLSEQYF.

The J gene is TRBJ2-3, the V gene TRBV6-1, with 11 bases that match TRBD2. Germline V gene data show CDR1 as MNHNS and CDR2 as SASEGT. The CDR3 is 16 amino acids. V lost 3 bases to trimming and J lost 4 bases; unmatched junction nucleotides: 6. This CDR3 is CASSEGASGGSDTQYF. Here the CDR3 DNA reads TGTGCCAGCAGTGAGGGGGCTAGCGGGGGGTCAGATACGCAGTATTTT.

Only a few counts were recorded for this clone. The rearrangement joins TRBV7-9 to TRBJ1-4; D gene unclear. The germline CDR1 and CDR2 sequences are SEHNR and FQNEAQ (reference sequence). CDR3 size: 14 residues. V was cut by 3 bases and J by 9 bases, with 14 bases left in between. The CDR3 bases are TGTGCCAGCAGCTTCAGCGGACTAGATCAAAAACTGTTTTTT. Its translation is CASSFSGLDQKLFF.

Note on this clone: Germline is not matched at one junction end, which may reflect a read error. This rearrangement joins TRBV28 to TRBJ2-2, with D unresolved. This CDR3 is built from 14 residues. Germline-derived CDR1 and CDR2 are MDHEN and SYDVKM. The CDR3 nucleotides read TGTGCCAGCAGCGAGACAAATAACAGCGGGGAGCTGTTTTTT. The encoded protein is CASSETNNSGELFF.

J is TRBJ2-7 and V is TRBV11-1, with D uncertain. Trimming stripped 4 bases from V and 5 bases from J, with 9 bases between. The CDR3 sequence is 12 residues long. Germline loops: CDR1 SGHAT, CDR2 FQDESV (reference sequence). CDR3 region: CASSSTLDEQYF. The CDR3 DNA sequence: TGTGCCAGCAGCTCCACTCTGGACGAGCAGTACTTC.

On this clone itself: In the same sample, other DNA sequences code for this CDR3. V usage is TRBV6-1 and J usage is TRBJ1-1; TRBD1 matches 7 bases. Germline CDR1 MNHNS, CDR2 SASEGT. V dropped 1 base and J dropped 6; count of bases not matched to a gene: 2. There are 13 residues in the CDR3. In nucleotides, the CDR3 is TGTGCCAGCAGTGAAGACAGGGGATCTGAAGCTTTCTTT. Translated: CASSEDRGSEAFF.

In DNA form, the CDR3 reads TGTGCCAGCAGCTTATACGGGGGGACGAGGAATTCACCCCTCCACTTT. Translating gives CASSLYGGTRNSPLHF. V gene TRBV7-8 combines with J gene TRBJ1-6; TRBD1 might be the D (5 bases). The CDR3 has 16 amino acids. Germline V lookup: CDR1 SGHVS, CDR2 FQNEAQ. Between the trimmed V and J ends, which lost 2 bases and 7 bases, there was a span of 15 bases.

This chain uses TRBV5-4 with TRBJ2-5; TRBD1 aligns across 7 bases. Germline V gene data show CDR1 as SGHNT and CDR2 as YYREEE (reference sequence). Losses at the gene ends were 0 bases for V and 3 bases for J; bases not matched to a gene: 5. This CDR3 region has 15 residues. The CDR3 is CASSLAKGTEETQYF. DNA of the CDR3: TGTGCCAGCAGCTTGGCCAAAGGGACAGAAGAGACCCAGTACTTC.

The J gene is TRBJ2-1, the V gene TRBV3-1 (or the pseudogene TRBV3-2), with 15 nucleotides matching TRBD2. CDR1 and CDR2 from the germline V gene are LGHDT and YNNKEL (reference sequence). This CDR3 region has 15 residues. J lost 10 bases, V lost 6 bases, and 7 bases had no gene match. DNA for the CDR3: TGTGCCAGCAGTCCTGGACTAGCGGGGGGGCCGGAGCAGTTCTTC. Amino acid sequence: CASSPGLAGGPEQFF.

CDR3 sequence (DNA): TGTGCCAGTAGTACCCGACAGGGTTCTAATGAAAAACTGTTTTTT. Protein product: CASSTRQGSNEKLFF. The chain has TRBV19 and TRBJ1-4, with TRBD1 matching 7 bases. Per the germline V gene, CDR1 is LNHDA and CDR2 is SQIVND (reference sequence). This CDR3 is built from 15 residues. V shed 4 bases and J 3 bases; nucleotides not matched to a gene: 5. Full variable domain (outside the CDR3, taken from reference TRBV19 and TRBJ1-4): DGGITQSPKYLFRKEGQNVTLSCEQNLNHDAMYWYRQDPGQGLRLIYYSQIVNDFQKGDIAEGYSVSREKKESFPLTVTSAQKNPTAFYLCASSTRQGSNEKLFFGSGTQLSVL.

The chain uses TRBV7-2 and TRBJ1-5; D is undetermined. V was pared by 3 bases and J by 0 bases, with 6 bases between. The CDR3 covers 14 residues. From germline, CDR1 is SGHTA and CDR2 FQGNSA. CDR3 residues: CASSLRNSNQPQHF. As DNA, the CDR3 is TGTGCCAGCAGCTTGCGGAATAGCAATCAGCCCCAGCATTTT.

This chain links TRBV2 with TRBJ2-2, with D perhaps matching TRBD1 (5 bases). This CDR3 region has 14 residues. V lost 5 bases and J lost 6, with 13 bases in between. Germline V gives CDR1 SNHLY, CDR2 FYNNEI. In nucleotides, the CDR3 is TGTGCCAGCAGTTCAGGGATGAGCGCCGGGGAGCTGTTTTTT. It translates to CASSSGMSAGELFF.

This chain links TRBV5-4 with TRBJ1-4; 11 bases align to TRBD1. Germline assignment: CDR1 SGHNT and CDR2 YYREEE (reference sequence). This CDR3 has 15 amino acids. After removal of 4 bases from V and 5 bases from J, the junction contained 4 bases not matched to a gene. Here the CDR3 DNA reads TGTGCCAGCAGCCGCCGGGACAGGGGGAATGAAAAACTGTTTTTT. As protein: CASSRRDRGNEKLFF.

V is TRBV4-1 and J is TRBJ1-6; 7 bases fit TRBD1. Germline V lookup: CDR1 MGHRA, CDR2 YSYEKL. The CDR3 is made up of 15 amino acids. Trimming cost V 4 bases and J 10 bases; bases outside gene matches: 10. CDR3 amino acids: CASSLRQGNESPLHF. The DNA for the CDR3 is TGCGCCAGCAGCCTAAGACAGGGAAATGAGTCACCCCTCCACTTT.

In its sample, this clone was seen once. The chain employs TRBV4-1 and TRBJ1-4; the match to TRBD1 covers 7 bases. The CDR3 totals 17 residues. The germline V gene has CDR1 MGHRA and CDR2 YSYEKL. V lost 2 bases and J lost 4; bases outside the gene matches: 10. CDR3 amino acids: CASSQTSHGTVNEKLFF. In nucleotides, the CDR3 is TGCGCCAGCAGCCAAACGTCTCATGGGACAGTTAATGAAAAACTGTTTTTT.

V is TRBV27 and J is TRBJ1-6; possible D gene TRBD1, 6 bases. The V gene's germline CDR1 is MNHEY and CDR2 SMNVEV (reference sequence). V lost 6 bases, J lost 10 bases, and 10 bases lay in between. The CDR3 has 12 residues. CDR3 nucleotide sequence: TGTGCCAGCAGCCGGGGGGGCTCACCCCTCCACTTT. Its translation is CASSRGGSPLHF.

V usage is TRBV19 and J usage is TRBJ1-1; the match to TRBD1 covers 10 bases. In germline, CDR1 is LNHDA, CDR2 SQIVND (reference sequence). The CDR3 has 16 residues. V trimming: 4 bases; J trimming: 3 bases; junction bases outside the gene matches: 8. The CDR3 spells CASSTPGQGFDTEAFF. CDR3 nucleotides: TGTGCCAGTAGTACGCCGGGACAGGGGTTCGACACTGAAGCTTTCTTT.

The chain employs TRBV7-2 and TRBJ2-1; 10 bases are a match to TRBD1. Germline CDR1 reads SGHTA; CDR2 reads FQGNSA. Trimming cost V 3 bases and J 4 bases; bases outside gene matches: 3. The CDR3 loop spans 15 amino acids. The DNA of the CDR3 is TGTGCCAGCAGCTTCGGGACAGGGGAGTACAATGAGCAGTTCTTC. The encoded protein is CASSFGTGEYNEQFF.